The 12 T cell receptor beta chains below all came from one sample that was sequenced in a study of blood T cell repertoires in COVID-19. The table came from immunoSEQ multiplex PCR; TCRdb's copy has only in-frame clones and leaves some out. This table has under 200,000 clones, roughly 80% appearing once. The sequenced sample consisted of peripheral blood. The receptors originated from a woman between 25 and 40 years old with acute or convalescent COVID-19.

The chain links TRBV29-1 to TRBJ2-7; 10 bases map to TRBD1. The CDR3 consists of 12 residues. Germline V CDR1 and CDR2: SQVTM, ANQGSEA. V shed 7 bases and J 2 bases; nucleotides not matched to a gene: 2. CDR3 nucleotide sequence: TGCAGCGGGGGACAGGGGACCTACGAGCAGTACTTC. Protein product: CSGGQGTYEQYF.

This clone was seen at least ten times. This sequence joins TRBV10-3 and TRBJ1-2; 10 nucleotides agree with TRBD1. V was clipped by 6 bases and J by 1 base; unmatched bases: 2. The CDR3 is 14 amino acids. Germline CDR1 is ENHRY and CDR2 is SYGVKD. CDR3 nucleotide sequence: TGTGCCATCAGGGACAGGGGGAATAACTATGGCTACACCTTC. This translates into CAIRDRGNNYGYTF.

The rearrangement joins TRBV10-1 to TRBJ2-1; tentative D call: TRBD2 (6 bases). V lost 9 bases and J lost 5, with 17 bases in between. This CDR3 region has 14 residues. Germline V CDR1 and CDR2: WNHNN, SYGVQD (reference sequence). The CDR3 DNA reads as TGCGCCAGTTACCTCCAAACGGGAGACAATGAGCAGTTCTTC. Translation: CASYLQTGDNEQFF.

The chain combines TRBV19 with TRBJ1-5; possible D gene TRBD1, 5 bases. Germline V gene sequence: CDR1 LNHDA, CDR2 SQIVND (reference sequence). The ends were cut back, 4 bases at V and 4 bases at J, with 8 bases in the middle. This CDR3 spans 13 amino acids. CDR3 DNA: TGTGCCAGTAGTAGGAACAGGAATCAGCCCCAGCATTTT. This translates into CASSRNRNQPQHF.

CDR3 amino acids: CASSEYDPTGYGYTF. The CDR3 DNA sequence: TGTGCCAGCAGTGAATATGACCCTACGGGCTATGGCTACACCTTC. This chain connects TRBV25-1 to TRBJ1-2; D unresolved. Germline CDR1 MGHDK, CDR2 SYGVNS. Trimming removed 0 bases at V and 4 bases at J, with 12 bases between. The CDR3 contains 15 residues.

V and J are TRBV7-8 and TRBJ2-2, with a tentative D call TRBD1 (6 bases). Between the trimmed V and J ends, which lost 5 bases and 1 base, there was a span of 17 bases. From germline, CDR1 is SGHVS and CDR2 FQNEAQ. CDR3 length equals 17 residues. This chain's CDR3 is CASSTQAGTLNTGELFF. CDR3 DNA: TGTGCCAGCAGCACACAGGCCGGGACACTGAACACCGGGGAGCTGTTTTTT.

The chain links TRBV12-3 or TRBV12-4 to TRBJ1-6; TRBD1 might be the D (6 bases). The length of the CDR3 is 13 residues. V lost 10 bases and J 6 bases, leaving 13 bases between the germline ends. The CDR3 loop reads CATQTGFNSPLHF. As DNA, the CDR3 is TGTGCCACTCAAACAGGGTTTAATTCACCCCTCCACTTT.

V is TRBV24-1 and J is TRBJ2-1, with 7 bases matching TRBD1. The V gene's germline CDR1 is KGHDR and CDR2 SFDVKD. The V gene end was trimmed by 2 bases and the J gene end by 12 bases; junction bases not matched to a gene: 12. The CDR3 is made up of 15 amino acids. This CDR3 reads CATSDWDRPGGGQFF. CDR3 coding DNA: TGTGCCACCAGTGATTGGGACAGACCAGGGGGTGGGCAGTTCTTC.

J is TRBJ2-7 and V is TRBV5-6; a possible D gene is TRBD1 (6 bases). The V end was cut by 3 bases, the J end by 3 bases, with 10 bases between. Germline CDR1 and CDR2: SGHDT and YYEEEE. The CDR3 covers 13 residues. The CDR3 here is CASSYGQYYEQYF. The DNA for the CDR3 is TGTGCCAGCAGCTACGGACAGTACTACGAGCAGTACTTC. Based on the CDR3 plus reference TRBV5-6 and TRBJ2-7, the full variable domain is DAGVTQSPTHLIKTRGQQVTLRCSPKSGHDTVSWYQQALGQGPQFIFQYYEEEERQRGNFPDRFSGHQFPNYSSELNVNALLLGDSALYLCASSYGQYYEQYFGPGTRLTVT.

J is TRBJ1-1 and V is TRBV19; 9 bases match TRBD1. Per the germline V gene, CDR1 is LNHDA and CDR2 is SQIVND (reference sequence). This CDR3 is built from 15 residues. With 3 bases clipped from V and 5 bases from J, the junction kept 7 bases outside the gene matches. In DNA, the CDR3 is TGTGCCAGTAGTATGTGGACAGGGGCAGGGACTGAAGCTTTCTTT. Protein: CASSMWTGAGTEAFF.

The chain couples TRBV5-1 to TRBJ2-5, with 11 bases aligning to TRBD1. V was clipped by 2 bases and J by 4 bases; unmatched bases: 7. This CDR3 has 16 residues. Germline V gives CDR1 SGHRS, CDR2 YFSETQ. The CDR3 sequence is CASSLGQGARRETQYF. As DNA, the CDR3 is TGCGCCAGCAGCTTAGGACAGGGGGCTAGGCGAGAGACCCAGTACTTC.

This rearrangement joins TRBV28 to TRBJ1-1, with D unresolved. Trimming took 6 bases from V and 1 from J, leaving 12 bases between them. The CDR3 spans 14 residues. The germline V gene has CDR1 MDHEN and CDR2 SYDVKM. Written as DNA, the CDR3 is TGTGCCAGCAGCTCCAGTTGGCCGAACACTGAAGCTTTCTTT. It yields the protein CASSSSWPNTEAFF. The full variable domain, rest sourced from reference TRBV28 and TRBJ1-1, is DVKVTQSSRYLVKRTGEKVFLECVQDMDHENMFWYRQDPGLGLRLIYFSYDVKMKEKGDIPEGYSVSREKKERFSLILESASTNQTSMYLCASSSSWPNTEAFFGQGTRLTVV.